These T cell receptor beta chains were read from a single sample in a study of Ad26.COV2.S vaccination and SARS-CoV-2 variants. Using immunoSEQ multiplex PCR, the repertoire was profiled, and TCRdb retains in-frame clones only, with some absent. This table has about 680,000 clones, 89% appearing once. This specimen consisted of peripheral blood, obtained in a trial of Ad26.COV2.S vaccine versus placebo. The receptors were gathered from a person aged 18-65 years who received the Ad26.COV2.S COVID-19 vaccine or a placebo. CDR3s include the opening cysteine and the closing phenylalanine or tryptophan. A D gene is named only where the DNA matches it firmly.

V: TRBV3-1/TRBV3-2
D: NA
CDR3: CASSQAKTPRGYTF

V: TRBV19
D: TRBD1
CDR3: CASRRPGTGAQPQHF

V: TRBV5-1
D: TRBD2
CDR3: CASSPLAERQETQYF

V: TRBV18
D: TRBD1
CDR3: CASSPGQAGRSPLHF

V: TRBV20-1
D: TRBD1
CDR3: CSASRDSEVSQPQHF

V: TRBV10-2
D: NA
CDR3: CASRGAGQAYEQYF

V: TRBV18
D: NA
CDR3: CASSPGTANTEAFF

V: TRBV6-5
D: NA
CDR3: CASSYGSGAKNIQYF

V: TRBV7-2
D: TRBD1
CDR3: CASSHGTGMVTQYF

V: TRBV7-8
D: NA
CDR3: CASSFSMDNQPQHF

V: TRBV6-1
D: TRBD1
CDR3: CASSGFGQGSSGANVLTF

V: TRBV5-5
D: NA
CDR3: CASSIIVGNTEAFF

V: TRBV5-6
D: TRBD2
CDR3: CASSLLADGTGELFF

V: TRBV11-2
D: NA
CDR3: CASSPFRDQPQHF

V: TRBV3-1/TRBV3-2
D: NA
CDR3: CASSLRVLEGGNTIYF

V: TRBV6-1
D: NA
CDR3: CASSEGGRPGELFF

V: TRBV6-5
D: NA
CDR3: CASSYSGRNTEAFF